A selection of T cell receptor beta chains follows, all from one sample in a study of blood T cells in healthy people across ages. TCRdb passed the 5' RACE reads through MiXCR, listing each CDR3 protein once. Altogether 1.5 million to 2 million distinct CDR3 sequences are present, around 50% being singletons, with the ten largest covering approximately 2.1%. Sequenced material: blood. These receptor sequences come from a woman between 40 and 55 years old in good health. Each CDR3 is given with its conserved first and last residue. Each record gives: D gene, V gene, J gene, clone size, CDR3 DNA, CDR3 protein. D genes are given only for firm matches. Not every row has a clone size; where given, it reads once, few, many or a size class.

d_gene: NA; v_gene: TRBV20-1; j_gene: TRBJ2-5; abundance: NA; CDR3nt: TGCAGTGCTAGTCAGCCGAGGGCGGGGATACAAGAGACCCAGTACTTC; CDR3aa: CSASQPRAGIQETQYF
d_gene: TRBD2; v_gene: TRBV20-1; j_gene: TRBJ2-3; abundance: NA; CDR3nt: TGCAGCGAGGCGTTAATGCGGGGGGGCACAGATACGCAGTATTTT; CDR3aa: CSEALMRGGTDTQYF
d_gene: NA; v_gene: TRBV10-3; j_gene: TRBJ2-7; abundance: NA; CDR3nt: TGTGCCATCAGAGGGGAATCCTACGGGCAGTACTTC; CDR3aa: CAIRGESYGQYF
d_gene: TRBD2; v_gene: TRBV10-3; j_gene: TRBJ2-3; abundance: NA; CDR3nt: TGTGCCATCAGTGGGTCCCGGACTAGCGGGGGACCTAGCACAGATACGCAGTATTTT; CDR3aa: CAISGSRTSGGPSTDTQYF
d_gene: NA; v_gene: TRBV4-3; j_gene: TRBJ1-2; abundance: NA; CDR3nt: TGCGCCAGCAGCCAAGGTCACAGGGAGGACTATGGCTACACCTTC; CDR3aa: CASSQGHREDYGYTF
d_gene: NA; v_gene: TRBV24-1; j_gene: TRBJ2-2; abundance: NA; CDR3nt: TGTGCCACCAATATGAGATCCGGGGAGCTGTTTTTT; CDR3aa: CATNMRSGELFF
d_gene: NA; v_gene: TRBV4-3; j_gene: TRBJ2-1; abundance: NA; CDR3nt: TGCGCCAGCAGCCAAGGGGACCAAAATGAGCAGTTCTTC; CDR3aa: CASSQGDQNEQFF
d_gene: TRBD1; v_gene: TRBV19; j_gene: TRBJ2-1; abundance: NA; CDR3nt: TGTGCCAGTAGTTTTCAGGGGGATTCCTACAATGAGCAGTTCTTC; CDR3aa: CASSFQGDSYNEQFF
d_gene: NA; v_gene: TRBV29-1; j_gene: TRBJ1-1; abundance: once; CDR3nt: TGCAGCGTTGAAAAATTCGGGAGGACCACTGAAGCTTTCTTT; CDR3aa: CSVEKFGRTTEAFF
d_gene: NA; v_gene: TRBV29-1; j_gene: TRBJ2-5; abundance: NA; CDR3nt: TGCAGCGCCGGCCAGGTTGAAGAGACCCAGTACTTC; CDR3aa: CSAGQVEETQYF
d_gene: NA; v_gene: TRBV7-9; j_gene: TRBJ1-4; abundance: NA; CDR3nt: TGTGCCAGCAGCTTCATCCTTACTAGGGGAAATGAAAAACTGTTTTTT; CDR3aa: CASSFILTRGNEKLFF
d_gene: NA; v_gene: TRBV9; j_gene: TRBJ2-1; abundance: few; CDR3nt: TGTGCCAGCAGCGCGGACAACCACAATGAGCAGTTCTTC; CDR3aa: CASSADNHNEQFF
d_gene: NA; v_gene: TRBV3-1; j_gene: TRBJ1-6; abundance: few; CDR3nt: TGTGCCAGCAGCCAAGGTCCGCTCTATAATTCACCCCTCCACTTT; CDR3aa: CASSQGPLYNSPLHF
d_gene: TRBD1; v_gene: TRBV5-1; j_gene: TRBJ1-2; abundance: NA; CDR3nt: TGCGCCAGCAGCCCGGAGGACAGGGGGTTCTATGGCTACACCTTC; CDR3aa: CASSPEDRGFYGYTF
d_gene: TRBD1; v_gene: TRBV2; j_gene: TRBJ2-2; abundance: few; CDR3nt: TGTGCCAGCAGTGTCCCCGGGACAGGAAGGGACACCGGGGAGCTGTTTTTT; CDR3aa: CASSVPGTGRDTGELFF
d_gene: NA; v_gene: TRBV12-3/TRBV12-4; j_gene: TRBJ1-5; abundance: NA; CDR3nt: TGTGCCAGCAGTTTGGGGACACAGGGATCGGATCAGCCCCAGCATTTT; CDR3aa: CASSLGTQGSDQPQHF
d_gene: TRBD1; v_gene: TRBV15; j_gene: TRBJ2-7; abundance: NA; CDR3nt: TGTGCCACCAGTTGGAGGACAGGGGGCCCCTACGAGCAGTACTTC; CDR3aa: CATSWRTGGPYEQYF
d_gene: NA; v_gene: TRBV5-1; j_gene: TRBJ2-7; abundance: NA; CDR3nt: TGCGCCAGCAGCCCCCCTCGGGACAACCGTTACGAGCAGTACTTC; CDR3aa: CASSPPRDNRYEQYF
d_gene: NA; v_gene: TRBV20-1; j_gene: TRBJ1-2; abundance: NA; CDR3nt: TGCAGTGCTAGAGCCGTCCAAGATAACTATGGCTACACCTTC; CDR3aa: CSARAVQDNYGYTF
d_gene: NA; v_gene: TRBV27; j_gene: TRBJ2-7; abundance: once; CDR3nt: TGTGCCAGCAGTCCCTCCGAGCCTGCACGGGGGCAGTACTTC; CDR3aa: CASSPSEPARGQYF
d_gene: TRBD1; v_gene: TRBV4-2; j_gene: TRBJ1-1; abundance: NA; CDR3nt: TGTGCCAGCAGCCAATTGGGGACAGGGTCTCCTGAAGCTTTCTTT; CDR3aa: CASSQLGTGSPEAFF
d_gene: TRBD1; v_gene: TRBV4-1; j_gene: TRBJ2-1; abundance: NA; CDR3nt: TGCGCCAACAGCCATCAGGGGGATTATTACAGTGAGCAGTTCTTC; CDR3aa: CANSHQGDYYSEQFF
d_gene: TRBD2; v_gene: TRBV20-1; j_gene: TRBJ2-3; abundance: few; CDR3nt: TGCAGTGCTACCGAGCAAGGCGGGGGGACATTTGGAGATACGCAGTATTTT; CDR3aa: CSATEQGGGTFGDTQYF
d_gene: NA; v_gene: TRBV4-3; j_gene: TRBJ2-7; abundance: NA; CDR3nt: TGCGCCAGCAGCCAGTCATGGGGGGCTTACGAGCAGTACTTC; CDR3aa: CASSQSWGAYEQYF
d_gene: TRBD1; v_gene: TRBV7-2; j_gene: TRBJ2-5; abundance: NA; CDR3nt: TGTGCCAGCAGCTTAGCGAGGACAGGGGGCAAGACCCAGTACTTC; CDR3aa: CASSLARTGGKTQYF
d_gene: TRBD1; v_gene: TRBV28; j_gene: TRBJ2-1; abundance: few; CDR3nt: TGTGCCAGCAGTTCAACCGGGACAGGACACAATGAGCAGTTCTTC; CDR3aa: CASSSTGTGHNEQFF
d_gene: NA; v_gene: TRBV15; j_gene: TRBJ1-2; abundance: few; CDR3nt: TGTGCCACCAGCAGTTCGTCGGCCTATGGCTACACCTTC; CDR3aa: CATSSSSAYGYTF
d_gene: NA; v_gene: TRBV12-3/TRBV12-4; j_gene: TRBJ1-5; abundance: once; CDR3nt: TGTGCCAGCAGTCTCGACAGGCTCTCCAATCAGCCCCAGCATTTT; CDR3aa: CASSLDRLSNQPQHF
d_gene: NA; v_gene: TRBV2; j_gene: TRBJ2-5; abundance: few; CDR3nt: TGTGCCAGCAGTGGACCGGGGGTCGAGACCCAGTACTTC; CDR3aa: CASSGPGVETQYF
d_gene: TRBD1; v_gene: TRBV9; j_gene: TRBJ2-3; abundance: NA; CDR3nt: TGTGCCAGCAGCCAGGGGGTAGTGACAGATACGCAGTATTTT; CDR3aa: CASSQGVVTDTQYF
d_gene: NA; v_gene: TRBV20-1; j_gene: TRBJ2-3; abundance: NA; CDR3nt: TGCAGTGCTAGGAAGGGACAGTGGGAGGAAGATACGCAGTATTTT; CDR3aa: CSARKGQWEEDTQYF
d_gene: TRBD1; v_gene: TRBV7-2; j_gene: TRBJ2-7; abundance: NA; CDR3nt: TGTGCCAGCAGCGGATACAGGGGGCCCGAGTACTTC; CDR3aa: CASSGYRGPEYF
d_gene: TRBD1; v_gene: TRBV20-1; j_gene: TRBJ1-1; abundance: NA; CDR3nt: TGCAGTGCTAGAGTAGGGGGCGTTCTGAACACTGAAGCTTTCTTT; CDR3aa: CSARVGGVLNTEAFF
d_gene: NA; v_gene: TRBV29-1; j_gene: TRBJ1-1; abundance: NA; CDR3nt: TGCAGCGGGGGACATCTGGCTGAAGCTTTCTTT; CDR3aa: CSGGHLAEAFF
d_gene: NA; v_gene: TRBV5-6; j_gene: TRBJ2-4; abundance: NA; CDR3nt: TGTGCCAGCAGTTCTACGACAGGTCTGCCCAAAAACATTCAGTACTTC; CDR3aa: CASSSTTGLPKNIQYF
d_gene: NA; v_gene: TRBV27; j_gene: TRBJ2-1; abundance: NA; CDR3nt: TGTGCCAGCAGCCGAACCCCTGGACATTTCTACAATGAGCAGTTCTTC; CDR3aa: CASSRTPGHFYNEQFF
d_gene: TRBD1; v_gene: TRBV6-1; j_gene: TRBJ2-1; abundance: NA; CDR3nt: TGTGCCGGCAGTGGGACAGGCGGCAATGAGCAGTTCTTC; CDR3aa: CAGSGTGGNEQFF
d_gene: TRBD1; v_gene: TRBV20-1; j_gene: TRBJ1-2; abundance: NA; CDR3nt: TGCAGTGCTAGGGGGACAGGGAGTGATGGCTACACCTTC; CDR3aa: CSARGTGSDGYTF